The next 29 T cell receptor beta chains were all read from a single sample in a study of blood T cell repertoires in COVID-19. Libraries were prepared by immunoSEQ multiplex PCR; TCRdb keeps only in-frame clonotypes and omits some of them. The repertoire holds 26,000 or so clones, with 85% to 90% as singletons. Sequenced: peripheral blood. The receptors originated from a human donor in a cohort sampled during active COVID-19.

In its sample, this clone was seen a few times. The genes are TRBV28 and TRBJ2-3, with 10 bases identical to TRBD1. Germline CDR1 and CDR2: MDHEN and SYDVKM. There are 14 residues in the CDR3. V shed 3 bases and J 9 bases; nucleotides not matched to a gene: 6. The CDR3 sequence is CASSFGTGERTQYF. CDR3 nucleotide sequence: TGTGCCAGCAGTTTCGGGACAGGGGAGCGAACGCAGTATTTT.

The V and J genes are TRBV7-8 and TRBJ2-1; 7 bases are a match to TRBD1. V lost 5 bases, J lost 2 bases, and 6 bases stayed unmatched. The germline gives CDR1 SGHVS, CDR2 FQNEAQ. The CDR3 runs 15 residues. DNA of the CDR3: TGTGCCAGCAGCGTTCGGACAGGTCCCTACAATGAGCAGTTCTTC. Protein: CASSVRTGPYNEQFF.

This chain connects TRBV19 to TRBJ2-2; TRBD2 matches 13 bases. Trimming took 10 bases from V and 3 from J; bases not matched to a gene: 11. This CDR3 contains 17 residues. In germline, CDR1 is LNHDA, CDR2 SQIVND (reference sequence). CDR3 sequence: CATGLRLAGGYTGELFF. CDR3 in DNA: TGTGCCACTGGCTTGCGACTAGCGGGAGGTTACACCGGGGAGCTGTTTTTT.

CDR3 loop: CASSFVRGTEAFF. As DNA, the CDR3 is TGTGCCAGCAGTTTTGTCCGGGGGACTGAAGCTTTCTTT. This rearrangement joins TRBV12-3 or TRBV12-4 to TRBJ1-1; possible D gene TRBD1, 5 bases. CDR3 length: 13 amino acids. Trimming left V 3 bases short and J 5 bases short, with 10 bases between.

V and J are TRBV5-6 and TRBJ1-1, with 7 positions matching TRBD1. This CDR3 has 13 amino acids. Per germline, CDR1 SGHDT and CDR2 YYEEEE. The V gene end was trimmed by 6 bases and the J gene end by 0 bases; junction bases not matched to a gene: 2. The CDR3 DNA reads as TGTGCCAGCAACAGGGGTTTGAACACTGAAGCTTTCTTT. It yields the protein CASNRGLNTEAFF.

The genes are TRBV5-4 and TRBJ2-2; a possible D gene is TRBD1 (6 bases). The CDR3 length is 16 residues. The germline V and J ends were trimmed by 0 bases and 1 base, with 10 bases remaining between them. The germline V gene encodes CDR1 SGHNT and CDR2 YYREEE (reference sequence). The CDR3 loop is CASSLGQGRNTGELFF. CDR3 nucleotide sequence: TGTGCCAGCAGCTTGGGGCAGGGGAGGAACACCGGGGAGCTGTTTTTT. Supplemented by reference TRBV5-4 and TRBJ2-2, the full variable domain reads ETGVTQSPTHLIKTRGQQVTLRCSSQSGHNTVSWYQQALGQGPQFIFQYYREEENGRGNFPPRFSGLQFPNYSSELNVNALELDDSALYLCASSLGQGRNTGELFFGEGSRLTVL.

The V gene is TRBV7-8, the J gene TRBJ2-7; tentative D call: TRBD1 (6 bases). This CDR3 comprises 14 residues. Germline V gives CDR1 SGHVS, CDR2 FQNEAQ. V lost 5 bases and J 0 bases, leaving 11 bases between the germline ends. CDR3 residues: CASSPGHSSYEQYF. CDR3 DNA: TGTGCCAGCAGCCCGGGACACTCCTCCTACGAGCAGTACTTC.

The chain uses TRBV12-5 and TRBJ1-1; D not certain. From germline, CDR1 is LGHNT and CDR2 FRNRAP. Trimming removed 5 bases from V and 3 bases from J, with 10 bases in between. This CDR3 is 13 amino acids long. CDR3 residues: CASGETPYTEAFF. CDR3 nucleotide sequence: TGTGCTAGTGGTGAGACACCGTACACTGAAGCTTTCTTT.

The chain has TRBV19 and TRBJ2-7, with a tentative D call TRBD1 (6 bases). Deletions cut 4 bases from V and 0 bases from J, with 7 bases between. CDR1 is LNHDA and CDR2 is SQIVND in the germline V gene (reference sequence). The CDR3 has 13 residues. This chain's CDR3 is CASSRQVSYEQYF. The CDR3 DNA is TGTGCCAGTAGTAGACAGGTCTCCTACGAGCAGTACTTC.

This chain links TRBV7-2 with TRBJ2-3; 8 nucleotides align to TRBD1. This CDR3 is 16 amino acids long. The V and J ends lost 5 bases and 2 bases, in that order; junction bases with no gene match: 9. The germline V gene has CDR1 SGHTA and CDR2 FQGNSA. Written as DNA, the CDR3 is TGTGCCAGCAGCAGACAGGGGCCAGGGATCACAGATACGCAGTATTTT. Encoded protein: CASSRQGPGITDTQYF.

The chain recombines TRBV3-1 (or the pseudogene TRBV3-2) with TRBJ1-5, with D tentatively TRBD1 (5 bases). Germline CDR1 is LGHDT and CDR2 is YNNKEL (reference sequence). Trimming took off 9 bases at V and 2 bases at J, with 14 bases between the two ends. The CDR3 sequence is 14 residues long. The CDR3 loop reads CARATVGGNQPQHF. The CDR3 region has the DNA TGTGCCAGGGCCACGGTAGGGGGCAATCAGCCCCAGCATTTT.

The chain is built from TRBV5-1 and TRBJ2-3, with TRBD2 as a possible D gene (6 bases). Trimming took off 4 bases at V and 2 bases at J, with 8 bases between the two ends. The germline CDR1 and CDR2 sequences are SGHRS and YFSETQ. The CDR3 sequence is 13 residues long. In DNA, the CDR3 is TGCGCCAGCAGCAGGGACTCCACAGATACGCAGTATTTT. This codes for CASSRDSTDTQYF.

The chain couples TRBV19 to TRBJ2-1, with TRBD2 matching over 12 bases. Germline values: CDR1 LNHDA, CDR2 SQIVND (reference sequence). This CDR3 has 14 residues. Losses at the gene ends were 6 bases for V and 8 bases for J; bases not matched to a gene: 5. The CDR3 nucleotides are TGTGCCAGTAGCCCGACTAGCGGGAGCTATGAGCAGTTCTTC. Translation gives CASSPTSGSYEQFF.

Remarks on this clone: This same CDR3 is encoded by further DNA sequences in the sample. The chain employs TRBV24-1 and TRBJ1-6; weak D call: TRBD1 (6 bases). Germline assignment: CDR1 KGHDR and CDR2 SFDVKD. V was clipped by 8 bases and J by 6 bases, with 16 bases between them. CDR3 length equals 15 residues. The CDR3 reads CATIVGHLLNSPLHF. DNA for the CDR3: TGTGCCACCATTGTGGGACACCTACTTAATTCACCCCTCCACTTT.

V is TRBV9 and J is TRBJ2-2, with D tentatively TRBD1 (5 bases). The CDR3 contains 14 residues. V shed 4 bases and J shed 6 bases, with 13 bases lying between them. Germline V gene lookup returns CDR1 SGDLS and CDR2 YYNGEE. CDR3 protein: CASSLGWTPGELFF. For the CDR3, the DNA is TGTGCCAGCAGCCTAGGATGGACACCCGGGGAGCTGTTTTTT.

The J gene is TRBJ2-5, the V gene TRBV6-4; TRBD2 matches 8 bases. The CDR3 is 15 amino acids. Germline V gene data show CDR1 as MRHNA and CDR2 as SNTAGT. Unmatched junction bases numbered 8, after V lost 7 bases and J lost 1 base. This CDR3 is CASTLKRGSQETQYF. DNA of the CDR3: TGTGCCAGCACCCTAAAGCGGGGGAGCCAAGAGACCCAGTACTTC.

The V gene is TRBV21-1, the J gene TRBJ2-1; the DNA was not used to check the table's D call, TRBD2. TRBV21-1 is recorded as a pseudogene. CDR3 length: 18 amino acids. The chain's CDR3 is CASSKRLAESLIYNEQFF. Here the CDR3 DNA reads TGTGCCAGCAGCAAACGGCTAGCGGAGTCCCTTATTTACAATGAGCAGTTCTTC.

CDR3: CASSWRTGADTQYF. In DNA, the CDR3 is TGCGCCAGCAGCTGGCGGACAGGGGCAGATACGCAGTATTTT. This sequence joins TRBV5-1 and TRBJ2-3; 9 bases are shared with TRBD1. Germline V gives CDR1 SGHRS, CDR2 YFSETQ. V was clipped by 3 bases and J by 4 bases; unmatched bases: 3. CDR3 length: 14 amino acids.

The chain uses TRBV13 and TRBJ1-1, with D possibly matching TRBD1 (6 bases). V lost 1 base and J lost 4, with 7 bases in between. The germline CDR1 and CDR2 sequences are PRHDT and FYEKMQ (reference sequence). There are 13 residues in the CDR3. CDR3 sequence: CASSLEGVTEAFF. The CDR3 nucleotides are TGTGCCAGCAGCTTAGAGGGGGTCACTGAAGCTTTCTTT.

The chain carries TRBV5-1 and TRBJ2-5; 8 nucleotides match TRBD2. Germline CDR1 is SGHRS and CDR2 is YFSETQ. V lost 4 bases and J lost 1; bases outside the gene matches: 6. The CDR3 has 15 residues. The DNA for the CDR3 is TGCGCCAGCAGCCGGGCGGGGGGAGCCCAAGAGACCCAGTACTTC. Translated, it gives CASSRAGGAQETQYF.

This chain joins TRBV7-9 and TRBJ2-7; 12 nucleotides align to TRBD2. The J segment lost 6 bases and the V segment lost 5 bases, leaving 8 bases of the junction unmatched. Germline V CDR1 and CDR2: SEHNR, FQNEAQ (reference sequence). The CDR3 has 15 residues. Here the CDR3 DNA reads TGTGCCAGCAGCCTTGGGACTAGCGGGTATCGCGAGCAGTACTTC. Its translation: CASSLGTSGYREQYF.

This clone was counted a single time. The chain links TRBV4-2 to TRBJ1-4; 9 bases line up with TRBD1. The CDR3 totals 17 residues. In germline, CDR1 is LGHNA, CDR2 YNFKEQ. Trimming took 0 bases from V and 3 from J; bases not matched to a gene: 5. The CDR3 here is CASSQEGQGYANEKLFF. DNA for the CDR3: TGTGCCAGCAGCCAAGAAGGACAGGGGTATGCTAATGAAAAACTGTTTTTT.

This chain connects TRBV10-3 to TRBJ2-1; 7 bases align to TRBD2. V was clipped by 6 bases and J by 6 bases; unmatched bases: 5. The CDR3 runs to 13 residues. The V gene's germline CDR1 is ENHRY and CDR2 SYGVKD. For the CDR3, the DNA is TGTGCCATCAGGGGGGGGAGTCGCAATGAGCAGTTCTTC. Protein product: CAIRGGSRNEQFF.

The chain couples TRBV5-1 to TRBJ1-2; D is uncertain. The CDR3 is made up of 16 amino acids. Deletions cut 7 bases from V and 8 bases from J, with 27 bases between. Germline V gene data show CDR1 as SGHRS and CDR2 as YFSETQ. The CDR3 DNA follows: TGCGCCAGCCACACCGGCCAGGCGAACCATTGGAAGGGCTACACCTTC. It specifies CASHTGQANHWKGYTF.

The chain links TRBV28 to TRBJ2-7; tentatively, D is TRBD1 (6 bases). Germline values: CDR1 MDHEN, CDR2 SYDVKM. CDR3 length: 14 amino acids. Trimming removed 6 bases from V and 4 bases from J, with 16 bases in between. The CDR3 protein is CASSKQGIYYEQYF. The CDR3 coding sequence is TGTGCCAGCAGCAAGCAGGGGATCTATTACGAGCAGTACTTC.

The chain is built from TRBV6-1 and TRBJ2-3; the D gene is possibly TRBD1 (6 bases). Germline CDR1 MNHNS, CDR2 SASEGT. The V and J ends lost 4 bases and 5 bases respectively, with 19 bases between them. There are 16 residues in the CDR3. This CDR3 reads CASSAAGARAGDTQYF. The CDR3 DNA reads TGTGCCAGCAGTGCGGCAGGGGCTCGCGCAGGAGATACGCAGTATTTT.

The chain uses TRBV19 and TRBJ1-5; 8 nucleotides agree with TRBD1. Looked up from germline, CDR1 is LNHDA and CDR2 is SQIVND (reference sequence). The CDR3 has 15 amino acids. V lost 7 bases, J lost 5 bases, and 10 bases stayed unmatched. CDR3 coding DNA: TGTGCCAGTACTCCGGACAGGGAATGGTATCAGCCCCAGCATTTT. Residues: CASTPDREWYQPQHF.

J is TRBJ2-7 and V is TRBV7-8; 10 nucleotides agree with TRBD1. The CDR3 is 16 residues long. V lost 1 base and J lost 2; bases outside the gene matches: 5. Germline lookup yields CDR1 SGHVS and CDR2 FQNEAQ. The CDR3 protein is CASSLDSGTGAYEQYF. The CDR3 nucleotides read TGTGCCAGCAGCTTAGATTCGGGGACAGGGGCCTACGAGCAGTACTTC. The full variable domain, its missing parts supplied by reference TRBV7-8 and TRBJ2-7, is GAGVSQSPRYKVAKRGQDVALRCDPISGHVSLFWYQQALGQGPEFLTYFQNEAQLDKSGLPSDRFFAERPEGSVSTLKIQRTQQEDSAVYLCASSLDSGTGAYEQYFGPGTRLTVT.

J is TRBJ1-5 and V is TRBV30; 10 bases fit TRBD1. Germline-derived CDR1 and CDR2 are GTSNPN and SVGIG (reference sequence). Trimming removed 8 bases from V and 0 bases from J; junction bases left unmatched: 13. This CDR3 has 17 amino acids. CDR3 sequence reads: CARFHSGTGDSNQPQHF. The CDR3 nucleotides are TGTGCCCGATTCCACTCCGGGACAGGGGATAGCAATCAGCCCCAGCATTTT. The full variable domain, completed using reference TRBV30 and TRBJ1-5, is SQTIHQWPATLVQPVGSPLSLECTVEGTSNPNLYWYRQAAGRGLQLLFYSVGIGQISSEVPQNLSASRPQDRQFILSSKKLLLSDSGFYLCARFHSGTGDSNQPQHFGDGTRLSIL.